Below, 22 T cell receptor beta chains from the same sample are listed, as sequenced in a study of regulatory T cells in long-lasting Graves disease. Time point indicated: persistent/refractory GD, antithyroid drugs over 5 years with positive TRAb. Extracted RNA from PBMCs served as the source of the TCR library. Arm-PCR of CDR3 regions and iRepertoire HTBI primers were used to build TCR beta libraries. TCRdb re-analysed the multiplex PCR reads in MiXCR, keeping a single row per CDR3 protein. Among 300,000 or so distinct CDR3 sequences listed, about 20% were seen once. Source: peripheral blood mononuclear cells (PBMCs), taken when the disease was refractory, from a patient treated with antithyroid drugs. The receptors derive from a female donor with Graves disease.

This clonotype was recorded at least ten times. V is TRBV2 and J is TRBJ1-5; the match to TRBD1 covers 12 bases. The CDR3 has 18 amino acids. The junction had 8 bases not matched to a gene; V was cut back by 3 bases and J by 2 bases. The germline gives CDR1 SNHLY, CDR2 FYNNEI. The CDR3 loop is CASSDPGTGGRGNQPQHF. Here the CDR3 DNA reads TGTGCCAGCAGTGACCCCGGGACAGGGGGCCGAGGCAATCAGCCCCAGCATTTT. The full variable domain, in which reference TRBV2 and TRBJ1-5 provide the parts outside the CDR3, is EPEVTQTPSHQVTQMGQEVILRCVPISNHLYFYWYRQILGQKVEFLVSFYNNEISEKSEIFDDQFSVERPDGSNFTLKIRSTKLEDSAMYFCASSDPGTGGRGNQPQHFGDGTRLSIL.

Note on this clonotype: A much larger clone lies a single base off, so this may be a read error. V gene TRBV11-2 combines with J gene TRBJ1-1; D is possibly TRBD1 (6 bases). The V and J ends lost 2 bases and 4 bases respectively, with 8 bases between them. CDR3 length equals 13 residues. The germline CDR1 and CDR2 sequences are SGHAT and FQNNGV. CDR3 bases: TGTGCCAGCAGCTTACAGGGGACCACTGAAGCTTTCTTT. Encoded protein: CASSLQGTTEAFF.

The V gene is TRBV4-1, the J gene TRBJ1-5; no firm D call. V lost 3 bases and J lost 0, with 6 bases in between. Germline-derived CDR1 and CDR2 are MGHRA and YSYEKL. The CDR3 consists of 14 residues. The CDR3 sequence is CASSHVVSNQPQHF. CDR3 bases: TGCGCCAGCAGCCACGTCGTTAGCAATCAGCCCCAGCATTTT.

This clonotype was seen many times. The junction does not match germline at one end; this may be a read error. The chain joins TRBV5-1 to TRBJ1-2; 7 nucleotides match TRBD1. The germline V gene encodes CDR1 SGHRS and CDR2 YFSETQ. CDR3 size: 14 residues. The CDR3 nucleotides read TGTGCCAGCAGCTCCTCGACAGGGAACTATGGCTACACCTTC. This gives the protein CASSSSTGNYGYTF.

This clonotype has only a few counts. The rearrangement links TRBV12-3 or TRBV12-4 to TRBJ2-7; D may be TRBD2 (5 bases). Trimming cost V 7 bases and J 7 bases, with 20 bases left between them. The CDR3 is made up of 14 amino acids. The CDR3 bases are TGTGCCAGCATTAAATCCCCGGGATTGGGGGAGCAGTACTTC. It encodes CASIKSPGLGEQYF.

This clonotype was seen repeatedly, ten times or more. CDR3 DNA: TGTGCCAGCATTCTTCTCTCGACTCGGTATGGCTACACCTTC. Translation: CASILLSTRYGYTF. The rearrangement uses TRBV12-3 or TRBV12-4 and TRBJ1-2; D gene ambiguous. The CDR3 loop spans 14 amino acids. V lost 7 bases and J lost 5, with 17 bases in between.

In its sample, this clonotype was seen many times. The V gene is TRBV27, the J gene TRBJ1-4; D may be TRBD1 (6 bases). V was shortened by 8 bases and J by 6 bases, with 13 bases between the two germline ends. CDR1 is MNHEY and CDR2 is SMNVEV in the germline V gene (reference sequence). The CDR3 contains 13 residues. The chain's CDR3 is CASGDINDEKLFF. In nucleotides, the CDR3 is TGTGCCAGCGGGGACATAAACGATGAAAAACTGTTTTTT.

This clonotype has more than one count but fewer than ten. The chain carries TRBV7-2 and TRBJ2-2, with 11 positions matching TRBD2. Trimming took 5 bases from V and 7 from J; bases not matched to a gene: 9. From germline, CDR1 is SGHTA and CDR2 FQGNSA. The CDR3 is made up of 16 amino acids. For the CDR3, the DNA is TGTGCCAGCAGCAAAGTAGCGGGGGGGCTGTTCGGGGAGCTGTTTTTT. Translating it yields CASSKVAGGLFGELFF.

This clonotype was seen ten or more times. The gene calls are TRBV7-9 and TRBJ1-2; unclear D gene. CDR1 and CDR2 (germline): SEHNR, FQNEAQ (reference sequence). The CDR3 has 14 residues. Trimming took 5 bases from V and 2 from J, leaving 12 bases between them. The CDR3 here is CASSLMSRNYGYTF. Written as DNA, the CDR3 is TGTGCCAGCAGCCTGATGAGCCGAAACTATGGCTACACCTTC. The complete variable domain, with remaining parts taken from reference TRBV7-9 and TRBJ1-2, reads DTGVSQNPRHKITKRGQNVTFRCDPISEHNRLYWYRQTLGQGPEFLTYFQNEAQLEKSRLLSDRFSAERPKGSFSTLEIQRTEQGDSAMYLCASSLMSRNYGYTFGSGTRLTVV.

This clonotype was found many times. This sequence joins TRBV11-1 and TRBJ2-7; 8 positions match TRBD1. The CDR3 contains 12 residues. Trimming took 1 base from V and 8 from J; bases not matched to a gene: 1. CDR1 and CDR2 from the germline V gene are SGHAT and FQDESV (reference sequence). This chain's CDR3 is CASSLGQGKQYF. CDR3 bases: TGTGCCAGCAGCTTAGGACAGGGGAAGCAGTACTTC. Full variable domain (missing parts from reference TRBV11-1 and TRBJ2-7): EAEVAQSPRYKITEKSQAVAFWCDPISGHATLYWYRQILGQGPELLVQFQDESVVDDSQLPKDRFSAERLKGVDSTLKIQPAELGDSAMYLCASSLGQGKQYFGPGTRLTVT.

V gene TRBV24-1 combines with J gene TRBJ2-5, with 8 positions matching TRBD2. With the DNA end fitting TRBJ2-1 better, the J assignment may be wrong. In germline, CDR1 is KGHDR, CDR2 SFDVKD. This CDR3 has 17 residues. The CDR3 protein is CATSDSRGGGAGNEQFF. The DNA for the CDR3 is TGTGCCACCAGTGATAGCCGGGGGGGGGGCGCTGGGAATGAGCAGTTCTTC.

The V gene is TRBV20-1, the J gene TRBJ2-1; D might be TRBD1 (5 bases). CDR3 length: 16 amino acids. The germline V gene has CDR1 DFQATT and CDR2 SNEGSKA (reference sequence). Trimming left V 1 base short and J 0 bases short, with 13 bases between. The CDR3 region has the DNA TGCAGTGCTAGAGTTGCGGACATAGGCTCCTACAATGAGCAGTTCTTC. Protein sequence: CSARVADIGSYNEQFF.

This clonotype has at least ten counts. Written as DNA, the CDR3 is TGTGCCAGCAGTGAGGTCGGCGGTTACGGCTACACCTTC. It encodes CASSEVGGYGYTF. The genes are TRBV2 and TRBJ1-2; D is unresolved. Trimming shortened V by 3 bases and J by 8 bases, and 13 bases separated the two germline ends. The germline CDR1 and CDR2 sequences are SNHLY and FYNNEI. The CDR3 has 13 residues.

As for this clonotype: With a much larger clone just one base away, this may be a read error. The J gene is TRBJ1-5, the V gene TRBV20-1; D gene ambiguous. The germline CDR1 and CDR2 sequences are DFQATT and SNEGSKA (reference sequence). CDR3 length: 16 amino acids. The CDR3 DNA sequence: TGCGGTGCTAAACCGGACGGGTTGATAGGCAATCAGCCCCAGCATTTT. Translation gives CGAKPDGLIGNQPQHF.

This clonotype was seen only a few times. V usage is TRBV5-5 and J usage is TRBJ1-2; 9 nucleotides agree with TRBD1. The CDR3 sequence is 15 residues long. The V gene's germline CDR1 is SGHKS and CDR2 YYEKEE (reference sequence). The ends lost 4 bases at V and 3 bases at J; junction bases unmatched: 7. CDR3 DNA sequence: TGTGCCAGCAGCCTATGGACAGGGGATGACTATGGCTACACCTTC. Translating it yields CASSLWTGDDYGYTF.

The chain uses TRBV7-9 and TRBJ2-2; 10 bases align to TRBD1. J lost 5 bases, V lost 0 bases, and 18 bases had no gene match. Germline V gene data show CDR1 as SEHNR and CDR2 as FQNEAQ (reference sequence). This CDR3 contains 21 residues. The CDR3 DNA reads as TGTGCCAGCAGCTTAGCGAGGGACAGGGGACCAGAAGTGCGCGTGACCGGGGAGCTGTTTTTT. This translates into CASSLARDRGPEVRVTGELFF.

The chain links TRBV4-1 to TRBJ2-5, with D hard to call. V was cut by 1 base and J by 5 bases, with 8 bases left in between. The CDR3 sequence is 13 residues long. Looked up from germline, CDR1 is MGHRA and CDR2 is YSYEKL. The CDR3 DNA reads TGCGCCAGCAGCCAAGGAAACCGCGAGACCCAGTACTTC. As protein: CASSQGNRETQYF.

This clonotype showed up just a few times. The CDR3: CSAMVAGGKETQYF. The CDR3 bases are TGCAGTGCTATGGTAGCGGGAGGCAAAGAGACCCAGTACTTC. The gene calls are TRBV20-1 and TRBJ2-5, with 10 nucleotides matching TRBD2. Germline CDR1 is DFQATT and CDR2 is SNEGSKA (reference sequence). The V and J ends lost 4 bases and 3 bases, in that order; junction bases with no gene match: 5. The CDR3 is made up of 14 amino acids.

This clonotype was counted at least ten times. The chain joins TRBV7-2 to TRBJ2-7; either TRBD1 or TRBD2 may fit D (6 bases each). Germline lookup yields CDR1 SGHTA and CDR2 FQGNSA. The CDR3 runs to 14 residues. The V gene lost 5 bases and the J gene lost 2 bases, with 13 bases spanning the gap. In DNA form, the CDR3 reads TGTGCCAGCAGCGCCTCCGGGGGCCCCTACGAGCAGTACTTC. Its translation is CASSASGGPYEQYF.

V usage is TRBV7-2 and J usage is TRBJ1-2; no reliable D call. Germline V CDR1 and CDR2: SGHTA, FQGNSA. The CDR3 sequence is 13 residues long. V dropped 3 bases and J dropped 7 bases, with 12 bases sitting between them. For the CDR3, the DNA is TGTGCCAGCAGCTTTCACGGATGGAGTGGCTACACCTTC. Amino acids: CASSFHGWSGYTF. The full variable domain, with the rest looked up from reference TRBV7-2 and TRBJ1-2, is GAGVSQSPSNKVTEKGKDVELRCDPISGHTALYWYRQSLGQGLEFLIYFQGNSAPDKSGLPSDRFSAERTGGSVSTLTIQRTQQEDSAVYLCASSFHGWSGYTFGSGTRLTVV.

The genes are TRBV7-8 and TRBJ1-1; a weak D match, TRBD1 (6 bases). Germline assignment: CDR1 SGHVS and CDR2 FQNEAQ. The CDR3 is 13 amino acids. The V end was cut by 4 bases, the J end by 6 bases, with 12 bases between. Here the CDR3 reads CASSSTGSPEAFF. Here the CDR3 DNA reads TGTGCCAGCAGCTCTACAGGGTCCCCTGAAGCTTTCTTT.

This clonotype was recorded only once. The rearrangement joins TRBV7-3 to TRBJ2-7, with 10 bases matching TRBD2. With V trimmed by 5 bases and J by 6 bases, 1 base remained unmatched. This CDR3 has 12 residues. The V gene's germline CDR1 is SGHTA and CDR2 FQGTGA. CDR3 nucleotide sequence: TGTGCCAGCAGCAGACTAGCGGGCGAGCAGTACTTC. Its translation: CASSRLAGEQYF.